This T cell receptor beta chain came from a study of T cell changes during pregnancy in multiple sclerosis. J lost 4 bases, V lost 2 bases, and 7 bases had no gene match. CDR1 and CDR2 (germline): SGHVS, FNYEAQ. The length of the CDR3 is 16 residues. The method was immunoSEQ multiplex PCR; TCRdb's version includes in-frame clones alone and lacks a portion of them. The data contain around 50,000 clones, around 93% of them singletons. The chain employs TRBV7-6 and TRBJ1-1; TRBD1 agrees at 10 bases. The TCR sequence derives from a female donor with multiple sclerosis, enrolled in a pregnancy study. The starting material was CD8+ T cells from peripheral blood mononuclear cells, obtained in the first trimester of pregnancy. In nucleotides, the CDR3 is TGTGCCAGCAGCTTATCGACAGGGGGCGGGGGCACTGAAGCTTTCTTT. This codes for CASSLSTGGGGTEAFF.